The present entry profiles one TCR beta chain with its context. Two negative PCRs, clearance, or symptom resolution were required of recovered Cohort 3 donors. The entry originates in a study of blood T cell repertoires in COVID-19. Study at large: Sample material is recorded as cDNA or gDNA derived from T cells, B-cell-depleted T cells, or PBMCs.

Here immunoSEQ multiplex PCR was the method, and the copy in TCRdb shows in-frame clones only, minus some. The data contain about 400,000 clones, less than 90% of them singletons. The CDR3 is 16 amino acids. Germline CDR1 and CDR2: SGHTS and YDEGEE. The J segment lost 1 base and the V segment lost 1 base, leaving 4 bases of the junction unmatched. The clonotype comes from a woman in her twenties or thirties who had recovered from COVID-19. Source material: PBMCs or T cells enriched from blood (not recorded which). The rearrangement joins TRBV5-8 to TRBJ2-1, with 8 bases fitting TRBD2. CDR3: CASSLWAGGSYNEQFF. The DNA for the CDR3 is TGTGCCAGCAGCTTGTGGGCGGGAGGATCCTACAATGAGCAGTTCTTC.